Listed below are T cell receptor beta chains from one sample, sequenced in a study of CD8 T cells in ankylosing spondylitis. TCRdb called the 5' RACE reads again in MiXCR, with one record for every CDR3 protein. In the table there are 200,000 or so distinct CDR3 sequences, 10% to 15% of which are singletons. Sequencing was done on a sample of blood, either unsorted or a sorted T cell fraction (not recorded which). The receptor set was obtained from a female donor with ankylosing spondylitis or in good health (not recorded which). The CDR3 runs from the conserved cysteine through the conserved F or W. A D gene is named only where the DNA matches it firmly. Clone sizes are given selectively: once, few, many, or a class where the clone is expanded.

D gene: TRBD1
J gene: TRBJ2-7
V gene: TRBV20-1
clone size: -
CDR3 protein: CSARDPETGGDYEQYF
CDR3 DNA: TGCAGTGCTAGAGACCCGGAGACAGGGGGCGACTACGAGCAGTACTTC

D gene: -
J gene: TRBJ2-7
V gene: TRBV2
clone size: many
CDR3 protein: CASSEQGNSYEQYF
CDR3 DNA: TGTGCCAGCAGTGAACAGGGGAATAGCTACGAGCAGTACTTC

D gene: -
J gene: TRBJ2-3
V gene: TRBV5-4
clone size: many
CDR3 protein: CASGPGGSQWLDTQYF
CDR3 DNA: TGTGCCAGCGGGCCTGGGGGGAGTCAGTGGTTAGATACGCAGTATTTT

D gene: -
J gene: TRBJ2-5
V gene: TRBV24-1
clone size: many
CDR3 protein: CATSDRQRPKETQYF
CDR3 DNA: TGTGCCACCAGTGACCGACAGCGGCCGAAAGAGACCCAGTACTTC

D gene: TRBD1
J gene: TRBJ2-7
V gene: TRBV6-6
clone size: many
CDR3 protein: CAARTGDPYEQYF
CDR3 DNA: TGTGCCGCACGCACAGGGGATCCGTACGAGCAGTACTTC

D gene: -
J gene: TRBJ2-3
V gene: TRBV9
clone size: many
CDR3 protein: CASSVGQGHPFTDTQYF
CDR3 DNA: TGTGCCAGCAGCGTAGGGCAGGGACACCCGTTCACAGATACGCAGTATTTT

D gene: -
J gene: TRBJ2-7
V gene: TRBV6-5
clone size: -
CDR3 protein: CASSYETKGFEQYF
CDR3 DNA: TGTGCCAGCAGTTATGAGACCAAGGGTTTCGAGCAGTACTTC

D gene: -
J gene: TRBJ2-4
V gene: TRBV27
clone size: many
CDR3 protein: CASSSPGLAKNIQYF
CDR3 DNA: TGTGCCAGCAGTTCTCCGGGACTAGCCAAAAACATTCAGTACTTC

D gene: -
J gene: TRBJ2-7
V gene: TRBV20-1
clone size: few
CDR3 protein: CSALGPLQYF
CDR3 DNA: TGCAGTGCGCTTGGGCCCTTGCAGTACTTC

D gene: -
J gene: TRBJ1-2
V gene: TRBV6-6
clone size: many
CDR3 protein: CASSYSQGHGYTF
CDR3 DNA: TGTGCCAGCAGTTACTCGCAGGGCCATGGCTACACCTTC

D gene: TRBD2
J gene: TRBJ2-1
V gene: TRBV2
clone size: -
CDR3 protein: CASCLGSGTGDAYNEQFF
CDR3 DNA: TGTGCCAGCTGTTTAGGAAGCGGGACCGGGGACGCTTACAATGAGCAGTTCTTC

D gene: -
J gene: TRBJ2-7
V gene: TRBV7-8
clone size: -
CDR3 protein: CASSLGEEDYYYEQYF
CDR3 DNA: TGTGCCAGCAGCTTAGGGGAGGAGGACTACTACTACGAGCAGTACTTC

D gene: TRBD2
J gene: TRBJ2-3
V gene: TRBV4-1
clone size: few
CDR3 protein: CASSQLAGETDTQYF
CDR3 DNA: TGCGCCAGCAGCCAGTTAGCGGGGGAGACAGATACGCAGTATTTT

D gene: -
J gene: TRBJ1-1
V gene: TRBV18
clone size: many
CDR3 protein: CASSPKYTEAFF
CDR3 DNA: TGTGCCAGCTCACCCAAGTACACTGAAGCTTTCTTT

D gene: TRBD1
J gene: TRBJ1-5
V gene: TRBV27
clone size: many
CDR3 protein: CASSRQGADQPQHF
CDR3 DNA: TGTGCCAGCAGCAGACAGGGGGCAGATCAGCCCCAGCATTTT

D gene: TRBD1
J gene: TRBJ2-7
V gene: TRBV11-1
clone size: -
CDR3 protein: CASSPDRGRFCEQYF
CDR3 DNA: TGTGCCAGCAGCCCCGACAGGGGACGATTTTGCGAGCAGTACTTC

D gene: -
J gene: TRBJ1-1
V gene: TRBV6-5
clone size: many
CDR3 protein: CASSSRTGNTEAFF
CDR3 DNA: TGTGCCAGCAGTTCCCGGACGGGGAACACTGAAGCTTTCTTT

D gene: TRBD2
J gene: TRBJ2-1
V gene: TRBV28
clone size: few
CDR3 protein: CASSAPRLATSYNEQFF
CDR3 DNA: TGTGCCAGCAGTGCACCTCGACTAGCGACCTCCTACAATGAGCAGTTCTTC

D gene: TRBD1
J gene: TRBJ1-4
V gene: TRBV5-1
clone size: many
CDR3 protein: CASNPTGGREKLFF
CDR3 DNA: TGCGCCAGCAACCCGACAGGGGGAAGAGAAAAACTGTTTTTT

D gene: TRBD1
J gene: TRBJ2-1
V gene: TRBV12-3/TRBV12-4
clone size: many
CDR3 protein: CASSFLQGANEQFF
CDR3 DNA: TGTGCCAGCAGTTTCCTTCAGGGGGCGAATGAGCAGTTCTTC

D gene: -
J gene: TRBJ1-2
V gene: TRBV29-1
clone size: -
CDR3 protein: CSVSGTLANYGYTF
CDR3 DNA: TGCAGCGTTTCCGGGACTCTCGCTAACTATGGCTACACCTTC

D gene: -
J gene: TRBJ2-1
V gene: TRBV20-1
clone size: many
CDR3 protein: CSATAARRQHNEQFF
CDR3 DNA: TGCAGTGCTACAGCCGCTCGTCGGCAGCACAATGAGCAGTTCTTC

D gene: -
J gene: TRBJ1-1
V gene: TRBV9
clone size: -
CDR3 protein: CASSAGPPYTEAFF
CDR3 DNA: TGTGCCAGCAGCGCCGGTCCGCCCTACACTGAAGCTTTCTTT

D gene: TRBD2
J gene: TRBJ2-7
V gene: TRBV7-2
clone size: many
CDR3 protein: CASSPYSGMGSYEQYF
CDR3 DNA: TGTGCCAGCAGCCCTTATAGCGGGATGGGCTCCTACGAGCAGTACTTC

D gene: -
J gene: TRBJ1-2
V gene: TRBV7-2
clone size: many
CDR3 protein: CASIPRSGPRDGYTF
CDR3 DNA: TGTGCCAGCATCCCTCGTTCGGGTCCTCGGGATGGCTACACCTTC

D gene: -
J gene: TRBJ2-3
V gene: TRBV29-1
clone size: many
CDR3 protein: CSVVPVTSTDTQYF
CDR3 DNA: TGCAGCGTTGTTCCGGTGACTAGCACAGATACGCAGTATTTT

D gene: -
J gene: TRBJ2-2
V gene: TRBV2
clone size: -
CDR3 protein: CASSGSRGELFF
CDR3 DNA: TGTGCCAGCAGCGGGTCGAGGGGGGAGCTGTTTTTT

D gene: -
J gene: TRBJ1-3
V gene: TRBV30
clone size: few
CDR3 protein: CAWTLLTSGNTIYF
CDR3 DNA: TGTGCCTGGACCCTGCTGACCTCTGGAAACACCATATATTTT

D gene: TRBD2
J gene: TRBJ2-5
V gene: TRBV5-1
clone size: -
CDR3 protein: CASSRLAIETQYF
CDR3 DNA: TGCGCCAGCAGCCGACTAGCGATCGAGACCCAGTACTTC

D gene: TRBD1
J gene: TRBJ2-2
V gene: TRBV7-2
clone size: many
CDR3 protein: CASSYRGWKTGELFF
CDR3 DNA: TGTGCCAGCAGTTACAGGGGCTGGAAAACCGGGGAGCTGTTTTTT

D gene: TRBD1
J gene: TRBJ1-5
V gene: TRBV28
clone size: few
CDR3 protein: CASSIHRVGQGQEPQHF
CDR3 DNA: TGTGCCAGCAGTATACATCGTGTTGGACAGGGACAGGAGCCCCAGCATTTT

D gene: -
J gene: TRBJ2-1
V gene: TRBV15
clone size: -
CDR3 protein: CATSPRPQGNEQFF
CDR3 DNA: TGTGCCACCAGCCCTCGCCCCCAGGGCAATGAGCAGTTCTTC

D gene: -
J gene: TRBJ1-5
V gene: TRBV4-2
clone size: -
CDR3 protein: CARGPGSNQPQHF
CDR3 DNA: TGTGCCAGGGGCCCGGGGAGCAATCAGCCCCAGCATTTT

D gene: -
J gene: TRBJ2-7
V gene: TRBV14
clone size: many
CDR3 protein: CASSQDIGISYEQYF
CDR3 DNA: TGTGCCAGCAGCCAAGATATTGGGATTTCCTACGAGCAGTACTTC

D gene: -
J gene: TRBJ2-1
V gene: TRBV12-3/TRBV12-4
clone size: few
CDR3 protein: CASRTADRGLPQFF
CDR3 DNA: TGTGCCAGCAGAACCGCAGATCGAGGGCTGCCTCAGTTCTTC

D gene: TRBD1
J gene: TRBJ2-1
V gene: TRBV12-3/TRBV12-4
clone size: few
CDR3 protein: CASSSHGQGANEQFF
CDR3 DNA: TGTGCCAGCAGTTCCCACGGACAGGGGGCCAATGAGCAGTTCTTC

D gene: -
J gene: TRBJ2-1
V gene: TRBV20-1
clone size: many
CDR3 protein: CSARTLAGNEQFF
CDR3 DNA: TGCAGTGCCCGGACCTTGGCTGGCAATGAGCAGTTCTTC

D gene: -
J gene: TRBJ2-7
V gene: TRBV7-3
clone size: -
CDR3 protein: CASSPGPTYEQYF
CDR3 DNA: TGTGCCAGCAGCCCGGGCCCGACCTACGAGCAGTACTTC

D gene: -
J gene: TRBJ2-3
V gene: TRBV28
clone size: many
CDR3 protein: CASSGDSQADTQYF
CDR3 DNA: TGTGCCAGCAGCGGGGACTCCCAGGCAGATACGCAGTATTTT

D gene: -
J gene: TRBJ1-2
V gene: TRBV14
clone size: few
CDR3 protein: CASSRSDYGYTF
CDR3 DNA: TGTGCCAGCAGCCGGTCGGACTATGGCTACACCTTC

D gene: -
J gene: TRBJ2-7
V gene: TRBV18
clone size: -
CDR3 protein: CASSPGGLNEQYF
CDR3 DNA: TGTGCCAGCTCACCCGGAGGACTAAACGAGCAGTACTTC

D gene: -
J gene: TRBJ1-1
V gene: TRBV12-3/TRBV12-4
clone size: few
CDR3 protein: CASRISGGRTEAFF
CDR3 DNA: TGTGCCAGCAGGATATCGGGGGGGAGGACTGAAGCTTTCTTT

D gene: TRBD1
J gene: TRBJ2-4
V gene: TRBV28
clone size: -
CDR3 protein: CASMRGRGTVAKNIQYF
CDR3 DNA: TGTGCCAGCATGAGGGGTAGGGGGACAGTAGCCAAAAACATTCAGTACTTC

D gene: -
J gene: TRBJ1-4
V gene: TRBV18
clone size: -
CDR3 protein: CASSPGVGLLFF
CDR3 DNA: TGTGCCAGCTCACCTGGCGTAGGGTTACTGTTTTTT

D gene: TRBD2
J gene: TRBJ2-2
V gene: TRBV20-1
clone size: once
CDR3 protein: CSASGEREIGELFF
CDR3 DNA: TGCAGTGCTAGTGGAGAGCGGGAGATCGGGGAGCTGTTTTTT

D gene: -
J gene: TRBJ2-7
V gene: TRBV20-1
clone size: few
CDR3 protein: CSARGGSWYEQYF
CDR3 DNA: TGCAGTGCTCGAGGGGGTAGTTGGTACGAGCAGTACTTC

D gene: -
J gene: TRBJ2-6
V gene: TRBV28
clone size: many
CDR3 protein: CASSSFSGANVLTF
CDR3 DNA: TGTGCCAGTTCCAGTTTCTCTGGGGCCAACGTCCTGACTTTC

D gene: -
J gene: TRBJ1-5
V gene: TRBV4-3
clone size: many
CDR3 protein: CASSQEHGEPQHF
CDR3 DNA: TGCGCCAGCAGCCAGGAACACGGGGAGCCCCAGCATTTT

D gene: TRBD2
J gene: TRBJ2-5
V gene: TRBV5-1
clone size: many
CDR3 protein: CASSLAVGLASETQYF
CDR3 DNA: TGCGCCAGCAGCTTGGCAGTTGGACTAGCTTCAGAGACCCAGTACTTC

D gene: -
J gene: TRBJ2-5
V gene: TRBV10-2
clone size: many
CDR3 protein: CAIATISQETQYF
CDR3 DNA: TGCGCCATCGCCACGATCAGTCAAGAGACCCAGTACTTC